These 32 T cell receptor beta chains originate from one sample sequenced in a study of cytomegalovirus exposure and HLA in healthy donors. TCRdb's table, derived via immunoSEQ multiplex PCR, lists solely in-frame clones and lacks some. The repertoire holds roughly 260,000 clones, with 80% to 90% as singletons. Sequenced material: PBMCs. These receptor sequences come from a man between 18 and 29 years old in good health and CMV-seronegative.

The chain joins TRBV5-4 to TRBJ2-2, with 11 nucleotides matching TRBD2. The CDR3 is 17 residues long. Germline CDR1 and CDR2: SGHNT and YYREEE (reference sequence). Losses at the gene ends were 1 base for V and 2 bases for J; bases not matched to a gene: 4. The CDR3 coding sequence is TGTGCCAGCAGCTTGTGGCTAGCGGGAGGAAACACCGGGGAGCTGTTTTTT. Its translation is CASSLWLAGGNTGELFF. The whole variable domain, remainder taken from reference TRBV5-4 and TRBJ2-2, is ETGVTQSPTHLIKTRGQQVTLRCSSQSGHNTVSWYQQALGQGPQFIFQYYREEENGRGNFPPRFSGLQFPNYSSELNVNALELDDSALYLCASSLWLAGGNTGELFFGEGSRLTVL.

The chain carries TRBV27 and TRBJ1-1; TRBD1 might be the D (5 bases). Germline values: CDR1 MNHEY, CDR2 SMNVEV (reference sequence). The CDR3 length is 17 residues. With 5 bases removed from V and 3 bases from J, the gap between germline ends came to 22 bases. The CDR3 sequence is CASSPSWGEGRYTEAFF. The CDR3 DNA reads TGTGCCAGCAGTCCCTCTTGGGGGGAGGGGAGGTACACTGAAGCTTTCTTT.

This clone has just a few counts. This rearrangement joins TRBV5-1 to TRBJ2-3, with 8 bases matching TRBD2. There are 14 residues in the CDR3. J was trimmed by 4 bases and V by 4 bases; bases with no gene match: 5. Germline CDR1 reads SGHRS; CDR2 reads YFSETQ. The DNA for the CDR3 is TGCGCCAGCAGCGCCACGGGGGGGCCAGATACGCAGTATTTT. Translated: CASSATGGPDTQYF.

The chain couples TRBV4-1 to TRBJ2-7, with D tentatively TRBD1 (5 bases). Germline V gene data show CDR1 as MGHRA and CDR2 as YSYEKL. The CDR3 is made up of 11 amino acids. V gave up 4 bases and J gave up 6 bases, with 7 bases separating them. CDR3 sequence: CASSLGAEQYF. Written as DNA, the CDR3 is TGCGCCAGCAGCCTAGGGGCCGAGCAGTACTTC.

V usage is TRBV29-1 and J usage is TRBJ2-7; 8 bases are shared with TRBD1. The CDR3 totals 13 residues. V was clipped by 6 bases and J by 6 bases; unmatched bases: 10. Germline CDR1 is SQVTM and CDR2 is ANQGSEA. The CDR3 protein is CSVAKTTGGEQYF. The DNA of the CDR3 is TGCAGCGTCGCCAAAACCACAGGGGGCGAGCAGTACTTC.

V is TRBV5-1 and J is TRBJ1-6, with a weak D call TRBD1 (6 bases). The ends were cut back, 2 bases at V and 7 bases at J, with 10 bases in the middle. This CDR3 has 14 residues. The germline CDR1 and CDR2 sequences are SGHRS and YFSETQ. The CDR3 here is CASSLQGGNSPLHF. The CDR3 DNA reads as TGCGCCAGCAGCTTACAGGGAGGGAATTCACCCCTCCACTTT.

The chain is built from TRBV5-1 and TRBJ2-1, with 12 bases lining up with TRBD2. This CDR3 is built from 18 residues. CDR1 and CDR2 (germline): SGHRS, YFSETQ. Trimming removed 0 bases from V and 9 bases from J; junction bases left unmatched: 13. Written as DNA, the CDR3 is TGCGCCAGCAGCTTGGACCTATCGACTAGCGGGGGCAGGGGTGAGCAGTTCTTC. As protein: CASSLDLSTSGGRGEQFF.

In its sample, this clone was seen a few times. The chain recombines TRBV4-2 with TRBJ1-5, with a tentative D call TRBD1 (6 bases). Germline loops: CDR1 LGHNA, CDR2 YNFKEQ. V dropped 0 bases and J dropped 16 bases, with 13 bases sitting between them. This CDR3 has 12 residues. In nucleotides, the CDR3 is TGTGCCAGCAGCCAAGATGGGACAAGACGACATTTT. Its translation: CASSQDGTRRHF.

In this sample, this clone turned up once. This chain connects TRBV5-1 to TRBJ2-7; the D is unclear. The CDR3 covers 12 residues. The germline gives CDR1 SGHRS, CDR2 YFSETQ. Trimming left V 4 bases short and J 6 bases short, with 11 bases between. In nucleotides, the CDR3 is TGCGCCAGCAGCGAACAGCTCTCCGAGCAGTACTTC. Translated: CASSEQLSEQYF.

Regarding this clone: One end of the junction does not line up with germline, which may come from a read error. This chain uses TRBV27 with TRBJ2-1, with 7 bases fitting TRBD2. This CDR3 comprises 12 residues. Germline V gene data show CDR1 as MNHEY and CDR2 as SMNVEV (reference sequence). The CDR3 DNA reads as TGTGCCAGCAGCATAGGCGGGAGCCTCGTGGTCTTC. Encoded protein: CASSIGGSLVVF.

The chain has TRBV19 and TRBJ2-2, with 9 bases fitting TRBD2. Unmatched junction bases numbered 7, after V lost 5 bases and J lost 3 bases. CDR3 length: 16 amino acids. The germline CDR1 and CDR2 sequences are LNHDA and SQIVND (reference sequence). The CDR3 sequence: CASSVRGGADTGELFF. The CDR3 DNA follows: TGTGCCAGTAGTGTTCGCGGGGGGGCGGACACCGGGGAGCTGTTTTTT.

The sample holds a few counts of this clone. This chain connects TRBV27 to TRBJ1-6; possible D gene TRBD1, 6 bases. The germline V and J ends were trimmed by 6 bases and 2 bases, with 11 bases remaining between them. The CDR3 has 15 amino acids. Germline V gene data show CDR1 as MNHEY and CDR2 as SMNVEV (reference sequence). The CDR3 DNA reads TGTGCCAGCAGGACACAGGGACCCTATAATTCACCCCTCCACTTT. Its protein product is CASRTQGPYNSPLHF.

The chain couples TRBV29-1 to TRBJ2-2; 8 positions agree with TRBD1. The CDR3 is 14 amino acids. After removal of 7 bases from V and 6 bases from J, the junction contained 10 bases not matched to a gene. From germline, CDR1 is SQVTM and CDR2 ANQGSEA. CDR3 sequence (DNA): TGCAGCGCCGAAGCAGGGGGCTCTCCCGGGGAGCTGTTTTTT. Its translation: CSAEAGGSPGELFF.

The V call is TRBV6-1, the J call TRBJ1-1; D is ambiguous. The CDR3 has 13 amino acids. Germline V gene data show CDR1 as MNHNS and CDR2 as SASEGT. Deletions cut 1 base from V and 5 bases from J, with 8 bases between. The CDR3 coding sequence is TGTGCCAGCAGTGAAGAGCCGAGGACTGAAGCTTTCTTT. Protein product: CASSEEPRTEAFF.

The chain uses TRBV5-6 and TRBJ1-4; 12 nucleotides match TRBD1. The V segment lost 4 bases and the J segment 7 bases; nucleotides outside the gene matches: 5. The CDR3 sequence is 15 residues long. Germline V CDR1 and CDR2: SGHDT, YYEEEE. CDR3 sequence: CASSGDRGRSEKLFF. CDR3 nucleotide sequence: TGTGCCAGCAGCGGGGACAGGGGGCGGAGTGAAAAACTGTTTTTT.

CDR3 sequence (DNA): TGTGCCGGGGCTAGGGGGCATTGCCAGCCTGTGGGAAAACTGTTTTTT. Translated: CAGARGHCQPVGKLFF. The chain links TRBV12-2 to TRBJ1-4; the D call in the table, TRBD1, was not verified against the DNA. TRBV12-2 is a pseudogene locus. CDR3 length equals 16 residues.

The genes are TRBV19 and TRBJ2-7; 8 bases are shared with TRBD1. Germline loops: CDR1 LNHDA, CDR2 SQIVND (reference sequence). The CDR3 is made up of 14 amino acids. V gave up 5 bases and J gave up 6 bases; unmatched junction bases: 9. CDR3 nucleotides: TGTGCCAGTAGTTTGACCGGGACAGGCAGCGAGCAGTACTTC. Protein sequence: CASSLTGTGSEQYF.

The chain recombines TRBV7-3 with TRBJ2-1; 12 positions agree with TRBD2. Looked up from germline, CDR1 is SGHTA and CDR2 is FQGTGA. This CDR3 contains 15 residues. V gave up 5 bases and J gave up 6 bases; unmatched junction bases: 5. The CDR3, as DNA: TGTGCCAGCAGCCCCCGACTAGCGGGAGCCAATGAGCAGTTCTTC. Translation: CASSPRLAGANEQFF.

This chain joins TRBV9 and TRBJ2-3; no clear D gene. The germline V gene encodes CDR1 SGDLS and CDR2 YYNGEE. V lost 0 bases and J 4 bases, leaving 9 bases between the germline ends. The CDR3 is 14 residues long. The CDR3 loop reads CASSVVSSSDTQYF. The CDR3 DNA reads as TGTGCCAGCAGCGTAGTATCCTCTTCAGATACGCAGTATTTT.

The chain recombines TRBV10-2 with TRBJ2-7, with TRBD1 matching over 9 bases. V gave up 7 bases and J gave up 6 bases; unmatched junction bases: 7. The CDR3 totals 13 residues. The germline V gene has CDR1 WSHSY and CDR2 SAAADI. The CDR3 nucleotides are TGCGCCAGCATTAGCACAGGGGGCTTCGAGCAGTACTTC. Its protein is CASISTGGFEQYF.

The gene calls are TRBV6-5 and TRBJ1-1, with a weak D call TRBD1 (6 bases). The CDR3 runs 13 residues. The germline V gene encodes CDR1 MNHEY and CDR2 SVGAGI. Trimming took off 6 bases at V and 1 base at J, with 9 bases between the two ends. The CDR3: CASSWGQNTEAFF. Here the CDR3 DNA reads TGTGCCAGCAGCTGGGGACAGAACACTGAAGCTTTCTTT.

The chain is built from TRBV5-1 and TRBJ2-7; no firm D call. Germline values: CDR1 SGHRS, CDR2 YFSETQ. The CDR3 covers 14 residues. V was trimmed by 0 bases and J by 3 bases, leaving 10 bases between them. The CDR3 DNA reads TGCGCCAGCAGCTTGGAGCAGGCTCACTACGAGCAGTACTTC. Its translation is CASSLEQAHYEQYF.

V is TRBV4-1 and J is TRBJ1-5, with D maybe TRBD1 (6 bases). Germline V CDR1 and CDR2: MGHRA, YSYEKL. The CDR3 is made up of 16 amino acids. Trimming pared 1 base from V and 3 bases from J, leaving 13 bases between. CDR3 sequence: CASSQVGRGNNQPQHF. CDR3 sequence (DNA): TGCGCCAGCAGCCAAGTGGGAAGGGGGAACAATCAGCCCCAGCATTTT.

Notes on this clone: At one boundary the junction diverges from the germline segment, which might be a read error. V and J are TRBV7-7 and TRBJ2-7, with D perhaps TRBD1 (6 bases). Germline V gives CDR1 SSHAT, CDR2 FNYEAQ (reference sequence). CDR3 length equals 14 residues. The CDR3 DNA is TGTGCTAGCAGCCCCGGGACATCGGGCTACGAGCAGTACTTC. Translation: CASSPGTSGYEQYF.

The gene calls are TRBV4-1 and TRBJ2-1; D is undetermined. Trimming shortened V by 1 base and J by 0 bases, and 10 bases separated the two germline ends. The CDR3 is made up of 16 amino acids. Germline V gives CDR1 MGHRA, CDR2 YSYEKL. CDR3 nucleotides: TGCGCCAGCAGCCAAGTGGAGAGCCACTCCTACAATGAGCAGTTCTTC. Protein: CASSQVESHSYNEQFF.

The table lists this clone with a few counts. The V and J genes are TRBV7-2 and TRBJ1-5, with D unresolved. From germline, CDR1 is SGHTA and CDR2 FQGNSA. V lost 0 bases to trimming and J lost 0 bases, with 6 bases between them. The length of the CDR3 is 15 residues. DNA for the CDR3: TGTGCCAGCAGCTTAGCGACGGGTAGCAATCAGCCCCAGCATTTT. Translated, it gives CASSLATGSNQPQHF.

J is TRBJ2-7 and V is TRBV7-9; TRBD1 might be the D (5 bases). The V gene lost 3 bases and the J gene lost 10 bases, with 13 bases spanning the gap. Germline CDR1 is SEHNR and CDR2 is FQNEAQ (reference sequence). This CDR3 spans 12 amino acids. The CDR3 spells CASSFSQGFQYF. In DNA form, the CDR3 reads TGTGCCAGCAGCTTCAGTCAGGGTTTCCAGTACTTC.

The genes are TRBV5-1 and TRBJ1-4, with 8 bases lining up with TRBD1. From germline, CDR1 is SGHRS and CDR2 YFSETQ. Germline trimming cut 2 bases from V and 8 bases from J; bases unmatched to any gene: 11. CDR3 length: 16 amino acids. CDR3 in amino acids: CASSLGQGNIWEKLFF. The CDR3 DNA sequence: TGCGCCAGCAGCTTAGGACAGGGCAATATCTGGGAAAAACTGTTTTTT.

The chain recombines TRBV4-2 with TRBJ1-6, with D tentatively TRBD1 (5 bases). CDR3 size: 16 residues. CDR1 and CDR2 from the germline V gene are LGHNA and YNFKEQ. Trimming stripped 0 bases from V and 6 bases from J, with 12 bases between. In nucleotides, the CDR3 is TGTGCCAGCAGCCAAGATTTAGTGGGGCTTAATTCACCCCTCCACTTT. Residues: CASSQDLVGLNSPLHF.

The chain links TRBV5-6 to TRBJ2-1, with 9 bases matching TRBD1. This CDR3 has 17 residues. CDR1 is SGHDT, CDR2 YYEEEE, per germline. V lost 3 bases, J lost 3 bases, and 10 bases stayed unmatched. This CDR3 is CASSSTTGGFVYNEQFF. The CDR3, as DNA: TGTGCCAGCAGCTCCACCACAGGGGGCTTCGTCTACAATGAGCAGTTCTTC.

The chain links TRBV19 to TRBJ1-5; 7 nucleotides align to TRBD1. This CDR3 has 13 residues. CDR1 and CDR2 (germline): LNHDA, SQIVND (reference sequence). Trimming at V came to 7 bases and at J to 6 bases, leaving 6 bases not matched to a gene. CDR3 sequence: CASKDREIQPQHF. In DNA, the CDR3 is TGTGCCAGTAAAGACAGGGAGATTCAGCCCCAGCATTTT. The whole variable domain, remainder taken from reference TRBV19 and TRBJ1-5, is DGGITQSPKYLFRKEGQNVTLSCEQNLNHDAMYWYRQDPGQGLRLIYYSQIVNDFQKGDIAEGYSVSREKKESFPLTVTSAQKNPTAFYLCASKDREIQPQHFGDGTRLSIL.

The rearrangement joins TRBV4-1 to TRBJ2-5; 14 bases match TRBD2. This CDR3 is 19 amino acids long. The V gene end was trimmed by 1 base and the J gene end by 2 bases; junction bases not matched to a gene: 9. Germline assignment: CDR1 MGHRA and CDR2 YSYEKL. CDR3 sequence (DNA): TGCGCCAGCAGCCAAGTACCCTCAGGGACTAGCGGGAGACAAGAGACCCAGTACTTC. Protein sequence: CASSQVPSGTSGRQETQYF.